Sequencing of this TCR beta chain was carried out in a study of blood T cell repertoires in COVID-19. Study processing details: The assay estimated nucleated cells by amplifying reference gene primers. Sequencing used immunoSEQ multiplex PCR; TCRdb keeps in-frame clones, though not all of them. Clone size and the V and J calls come from that table; the DNA yielded D and trimming. The data hold around 220,000 clones, with approximately 91% observed a single time. Per germline, CDR1 MDHEN and CDR2 SYDVKM. V was clipped by 4 bases and J by 4 bases; unmatched bases: 14. There are 17 residues in the CDR3. The chain joins TRBV28 to TRBJ2-3, with TRBD1 matching 7 bases. The TCR originated in a woman between 40 and 50 years old who had recovered from COVID-19. Sequencing input: peripheral blood. CDR3 loop: CASSSLRGPRAADTQYF. The CDR3 coding sequence is TGTGCCAGCAGTTCTCTTAGGGGGCCGAGGGCCGCAGATACGCAGTATTTT. The full variable domain, its missing parts supplied by reference TRBV28 and TRBJ2-3, is DVKVTQSSRYLVKRTGEKVFLECVQDMDHENMFWYRQDPGLGLRLIYFSYDVKMKEKGDIPEGYSVSREKKERFSLILESASTNQTSMYLCASSSLRGPRAADTQYFGPGTRLTVL.